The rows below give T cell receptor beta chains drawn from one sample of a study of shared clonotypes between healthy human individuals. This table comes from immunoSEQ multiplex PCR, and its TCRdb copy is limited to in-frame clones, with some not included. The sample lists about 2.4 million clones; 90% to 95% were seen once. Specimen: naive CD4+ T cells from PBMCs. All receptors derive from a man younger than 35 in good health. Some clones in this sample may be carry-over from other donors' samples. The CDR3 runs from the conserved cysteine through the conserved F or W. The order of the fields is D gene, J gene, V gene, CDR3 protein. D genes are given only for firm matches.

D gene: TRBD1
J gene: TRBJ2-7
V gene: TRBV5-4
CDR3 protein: CASSPDRGYEQYF

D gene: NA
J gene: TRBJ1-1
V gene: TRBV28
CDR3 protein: CASRSESGWNTEAFF

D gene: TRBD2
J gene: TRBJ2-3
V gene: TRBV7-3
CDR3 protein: CASSETSGVTDTQYF

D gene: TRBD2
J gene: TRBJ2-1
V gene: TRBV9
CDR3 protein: CASRGPPGLAHHEQFF

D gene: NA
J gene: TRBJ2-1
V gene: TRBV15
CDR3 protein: CATSNPMEFTGSEPSYNEQFF

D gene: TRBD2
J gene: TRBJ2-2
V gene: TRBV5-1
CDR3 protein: CASSSGLAGAGTGELFF

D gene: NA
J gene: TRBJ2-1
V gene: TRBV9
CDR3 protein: CASSLQTEAYNEQFF

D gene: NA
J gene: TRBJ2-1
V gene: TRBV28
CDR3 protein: CASSLGSLGYNEQFF

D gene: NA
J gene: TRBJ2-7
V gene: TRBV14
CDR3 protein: CASSRRASWGESYEQYF

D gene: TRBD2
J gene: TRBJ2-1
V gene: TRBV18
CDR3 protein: CASSPFTFGTIGEQFF

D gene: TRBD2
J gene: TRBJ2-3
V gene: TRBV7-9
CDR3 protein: CASSSPGLAGVDTQYF

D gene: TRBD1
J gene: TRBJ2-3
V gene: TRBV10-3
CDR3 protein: CAISEPGQGSTDTQYF

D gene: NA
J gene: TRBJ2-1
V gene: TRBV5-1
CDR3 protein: CASRGLAGGGTDEQFF